The source of this T cell receptor beta chain is a study of T cell responses to AZD1222 COVID-19 vaccine. Study in general: Combined were second doses at about 4 or about 12 weeks.

Points on this clone: Its specificity is unknown.

TCRdb's table, derived via immunoSEQ multiplex PCR, lists solely in-frame clones and lacks some. Here the sample spans 150,000 or so clones, 93% being singletons. The germline V gene encodes CDR1 SEHNR and CDR2 FQNEAQ (reference sequence). The CDR3 totals 15 residues. The V end lost 1 base, the J end lost 0 bases, and 10 bases lay between the germline ends. The study's findings and limits: Spike-specific TCR breadth and depth were elevated following two AZD1222 doses.

The sequencing here drew on peripheral blood, taken on day 0 of AZD1222 vaccination. The sequence derives from an adult in good health. The V call is TRBV7-9, the J call TRBJ2-7; tentatively, D is TRBD1 (5 bases). The CDR3 spells CASSLGQGGSYEQYF. The CDR3 DNA reads as TGTGCCAGCAGCTTAGGGCAGGGCGGCTCCTACGAGCAGTACTTC. Supplemented by reference TRBV7-9 and TRBJ2-7, the full variable domain reads DTGVSQNPRHKITKRGQNVTFRCDPISEHNRLYWYRQTLGQGPEFLTYFQNEAQLEKSRLLSDRFSAERPKGSFSTLEIQRTEQGDSAMYLCASSLGQGGSYEQYFGPGTRLTVT.